The 28 T cell receptor beta chains below were found in one sample sequenced in a study of T cell responses to AZD1222 COVID-19 vaccine. Libraries were prepared by immunoSEQ multiplex PCR; TCRdb keeps only in-frame clonotypes and omits some of them. Of 150,000 to 200,000 clones in the sample, about 90% were seen once. The sequencing used peripheral blood, collected 28 days after the second AZD1222 dose. The receptors originated from an adult who received the AZD1222 COVID-19 vaccine.

The chain joins TRBV3-1 (or the pseudogene TRBV3-2) to TRBJ2-7; D ambiguous. V was cut by 0 bases and J by 5 bases, with 8 bases left in between. Germline lookup yields CDR1 LGHDT and CDR2 YNNKEL (reference sequence). CDR3 length equals 13 residues. The CDR3 here is CASSQDYQDEQYF. The CDR3 region has the DNA TGTGCCAGCAGCCAAGATTACCAAGACGAGCAGTACTTC.

The chain couples TRBV3-1 (or the pseudogene TRBV3-2) to TRBJ1-5; the D is unclear. In germline, CDR1 is LGHDT, CDR2 YNNKEL (reference sequence). The CDR3 loop spans 16 amino acids. The V and J ends lost 5 bases and 5 bases respectively, with 19 bases between them. The CDR3 DNA sequence: TGTGCCAGCAGCAGCGGTAAAGGGTTTTTACATCAGCCCCAGCATTTT. Encoded protein: CASSSGKGFLHQPQHF.

This chain uses TRBV11-2 with TRBJ2-1; TRBD2 is a possible D gene (5 bases). This CDR3 region has 14 residues. The germline V gene has CDR1 SGHAT and CDR2 FQNNGV. V lost 5 bases and J lost 0, with 8 bases in between. The CDR3 DNA reads as TGTGCCAGCAGCCCTGCGGGCTCCTACAATGAGCAGTTCTTC. The encoded protein is CASSPAGSYNEQFF.

V is TRBV5-6 and J is TRBJ2-1; D is uncertain. The germline V gene encodes CDR1 SGHDT and CDR2 YYEEEE. The CDR3 runs to 15 residues. V was pared by 4 bases and J by 2 bases, with 13 bases between. The CDR3 region has the DNA TGTGCCAGCAGCCTACGAACGGGTCCCTACAATGAGCAGTTCTTC. The encoded protein is CASSLRTGPYNEQFF.

This clone showed up just once. The V gene is TRBV4-1, the J gene TRBJ1-1, with a possible D match to TRBD1 (5 bases). Trimming left V 4 bases short and J 3 bases short, with 24 bases between. Germline V gene sequence: CDR1 MGHRA, CDR2 YSYEKL. The CDR3 is made up of 18 amino acids. DNA for the CDR3: TGCGCCAGCAGCCTAGCTTCTGGGGGTCGGGGAAGAGACACTGAAGCTTTCTTT. Residues: CASSLASGGRGRDTEAFF.

V is TRBV5-1 and J is TRBJ1-4, with no clear D. Trimming cost V 4 bases and J 0 bases, with 10 bases left between them. Germline values: CDR1 SGHRS, CDR2 YFSETQ. The CDR3 is 15 amino acids. In DNA form, the CDR3 reads TGCGCCAGCAGCCCCGACGGTGCAACTAATGAAAAACTGTTTTTT. Translating it yields CASSPDGATNEKLFF.

As DNA, the CDR3 is TGTGCCACCCTAGACATCTCCTACAATGAGCAGTTCTTC. This codes for CATLDISYNEQFF. This rearrangement joins TRBV25-1 to TRBJ2-1; D is uncertain. CDR3 length: 13 amino acids. V was pared by 10 bases and J by 0 bases, with 10 bases between. Germline assignment: CDR1 MGHDK and CDR2 SYGVNS.

This chain uses TRBV6-2 or TRBV6-3 with TRBJ1-4; D may be TRBD1 (5 bases). The CDR3 loop spans 15 amino acids. Per germline, CDR1 MNHEY and CDR2 SVGEGT. V was trimmed by 2 bases and J by 8 bases, leaving 15 bases between them. The CDR3 coding sequence is TGTGCCAGCAGTTACCGGGGGGGAAGAGAGGAAAAACTGTTTTTT. Protein product: CASSYRGGREEKLFF.

The CDR3 sequence: CASSSGTGARGETQYF. The CDR3 bases are TGTGCCAGCAGTTCCGGGACAGGGGCGCGGGGGGAGACCCAGTACTTC. V gene TRBV2 combines with J gene TRBJ2-5; 10 bases line up with TRBD1. The CDR3 loop spans 16 amino acids. Germline values: CDR1 SNHLY, CDR2 FYNNEI. Germline trimming cut 5 bases from V and 5 bases from J; bases unmatched to any gene: 11.

This rearrangement joins TRBV19 to TRBJ1-4, with unresolved D. This CDR3 spans 15 amino acids. Between the trimmed V and J ends, which lost 4 bases and 0 bases, there was a span of 9 bases. Germline-derived CDR1 and CDR2 are LNHDA and SQIVND (reference sequence). The CDR3 loop reads CASSNSAATNEKLFF. The CDR3 nucleotides are TGTGCCAGTAGTAATTCGGCAGCAACTAATGAAAAACTGTTTTTT.

This chain joins TRBV6-4 and TRBJ2-2; D unresolved. Germline values: CDR1 MRHNA, CDR2 SNTAGT. V lost 6 bases, J lost 5 bases, and 7 bases lay in between. This CDR3 comprises 12 residues. CDR3 bases: TGTGCCAGCAGACGAGATACCGGGGAGCTGTTTTTT. Translation: CASRRDTGELFF.

The rearrangement uses TRBV7-9 and TRBJ1-2; 8 bases agree with TRBD1. Unmatched junction bases numbered 5, after V lost 4 bases and J lost 4 bases. The CDR3 is 14 residues long. Per germline, CDR1 SEHNR and CDR2 FQNEAQ (reference sequence). CDR3 amino acids: CASSSPGGGYGYTF. CDR3 coding DNA: TGTGCCAGCAGCTCCCCAGGGGGCGGCTATGGCTACACCTTC. Based on the CDR3 plus reference TRBV7-9 and TRBJ1-2, the full variable domain is DTGVSQNPRHKITKRGQNVTFRCDPISEHNRLYWYRQTLGQGPEFLTYFQNEAQLEKSRLLSDRFSAERPKGSFSTLEIQRTEQGDSAMYLCASSSPGGGYGYTFGSGTRLTVV.

This rearrangement joins TRBV6-1 to TRBJ1-2; tentative D call: TRBD1 (5 bases). Germline CDR1 is MNHNS and CDR2 is SASEGT. The V end lost 3 bases, the J end lost 1 base, and 15 bases lay between the germline ends. The CDR3 extends over 16 amino acids. For the CDR3, the DNA is TGTGCCAGCAGTGATGGGGGGGGACGCCTTAACTATGGCTACACCTTC. Translating it yields CASSDGGGRLNYGYTF.

The chain has TRBV5-1 and TRBJ1-1; D perhaps matches TRBD1 (6 bases). The CDR3 covers 15 residues. CDR1 is SGHRS, CDR2 YFSETQ, per germline. V was cut by 0 bases and J by 0 bases, with 9 bases left in between. The CDR3 loop reads CASSLEGEMNTEAFF. The CDR3 coding sequence is TGCGCCAGCAGCTTGGAGGGGGAAATGAACACTGAAGCTTTCTTT.

This rearrangement joins TRBV30 to TRBJ2-5; D gene ambiguous. The CDR3 spans 12 residues. From germline, CDR1 is GTSNPN and CDR2 SVGIG (reference sequence). V was pared by 4 bases and J by 4 bases, with 10 bases between. CDR3 bases: TGTGCCTGGACGTCCTCACGAGAGACCCAGTACTTC. Protein sequence: CAWTSSRETQYF.

With regard to this clone: The sample carries other DNA sequences with the same CDR3. This chain connects TRBV5-1 to TRBJ2-7; D is unclear. CDR1 is SGHRS and CDR2 is YFSETQ in the germline V gene. Trimming pared 0 bases from V and 3 bases from J, leaving 7 bases between. The CDR3 contains 13 residues. CDR3 protein: CASSLADNYEQYF. The CDR3 nucleotides read TGCGCCAGCAGCTTGGCCGACAACTACGAGCAGTACTTC.

V and J are TRBV19 and TRBJ2-7; TRBD1 is a possible D gene (5 bases). Germline V CDR1 and CDR2: LNHDA, SQIVND (reference sequence). The length of the CDR3 is 15 residues. V lost 2 bases and J 3 bases, leaving 14 bases between the germline ends. Written as DNA, the CDR3 is TGTGCCAGTAGTATAAGTGGGGCCGCCAGCTACGAGCAGTACTTC. This sequence encodes CASSISGAASYEQYF.

The V gene is TRBV21-1, the J gene TRBJ2-6; TRBD2 is the table's D call and was not checked against the DNA. TRBV21-1 is assigned pseudogene status. The CDR3 contains 21 residues. Written as DNA, the CDR3 is TGTGCCAGCATCGAGACCCCCCCGGGGGGCCTAGAATTCTCTGGGGCCAACGTCCTGACTTTC. This translates into CASIETPPGGLEFSGANVLTF.

The table lists this clone with many counts. The chain recombines TRBV5-5 with TRBJ2-2; TRBD1 might be the D (5 bases). The germline V gene encodes CDR1 SGHKS and CDR2 YYEKEE (reference sequence). The V end was cut by 1 base, the J end by 1 base, with 8 bases between. This CDR3 has 15 amino acids. This CDR3 is CASSLYRLNTGELFF. The CDR3 region has the DNA TGTGCCAGCAGCTTGTACAGGTTGAACACCGGGGAGCTGTTTTTT.

The table lists this clone with a count of one. The V call is TRBV19, the J call TRBJ2-5; 7 bases fit TRBD2. Germline-derived CDR1 and CDR2 are LNHDA and SQIVND (reference sequence). The CDR3 covers 15 residues. J gave up 3 bases and V 2 bases, and 6 bases lay outside the gene matches. The CDR3 sequence: CASSIQASGEETQYF. In nucleotides, the CDR3 is TGTGCCAGTAGTATACAAGCTAGCGGAGAAGAGACCCAGTACTTC.

The chain recombines TRBV5-5 with TRBJ1-4; D is ambiguous. Germline-derived CDR1 and CDR2 are SGHKS and YYEKEE (reference sequence). The CDR3 covers 15 residues. V was clipped by 3 bases and J by 8 bases, with 17 bases between them. The chain's CDR3 is CASSSLSQVNEKLFF. CDR3 DNA sequence: TGTGCCAGCAGCTCGCTCTCCCAGGTTAACGAAAAACTGTTTTTT.

This clone was counted once. The chain couples TRBV28 to TRBJ1-2; D gene unclear. The CDR3 loop spans 13 amino acids. Germline V lookup: CDR1 MDHEN, CDR2 SYDVKM. Trimming shortened V by 3 bases and J by 4 bases, and 9 bases separated the two germline ends. Here the CDR3 reads CASSLGSPYGYTF. As DNA, the CDR3 is TGTGCCAGCAGTTTGGGCAGCCCCTATGGCTACACCTTC.

This chain connects TRBV6-2 or TRBV6-3 to TRBJ2-7; D unclear. Germline CDR1 MNHEY, CDR2 SVGEGT. V was clipped by 2 bases and J by 1 base, with 3 bases between them. This CDR3 is built from 12 residues. The chain's CDR3 is CASSYVSYEQYF. In nucleotides, the CDR3 is TGTGCCAGCAGTTACGTGTCCTACGAGCAGTACTTC.

The gene calls are TRBV7-9 and TRBJ2-3, with 8 bases that match TRBD1. The CDR3 covers 16 residues. The V gene's germline CDR1 is SEHNR and CDR2 FQNEAQ (reference sequence). The V segment lost 4 bases and the J segment 4 bases; nucleotides outside the gene matches: 10. The CDR3 here is CASSSRQGWASDTQYF. The CDR3 coding sequence is TGTGCCAGCAGCTCGCGACAGGGGTGGGCCTCAGATACGCAGTATTTT.

The rearrangement links TRBV15 to TRBJ2-7; possibly TRBD1 for D (5 bases). V dropped 0 bases and J dropped 0 bases, with 18 bases sitting between them. CDR3 length: 18 amino acids. Germline V lookup: CDR1 LNHNV, CDR2 YYDKDF (reference sequence). The CDR3 sequence is CATSRETPSRVRSYEQYF. The CDR3 DNA follows: TGTGCCACCAGCAGAGAGACTCCCAGCAGGGTTCGCTCCTACGAGCAGTACTTC. Combining the CDR3 with reference TRBV15 and TRBJ2-7 gives the whole variable domain DAMVIQNPRYQVTQFGKPVTLSCSQTLNHNVMYWYQQKSSQAPKLLFHYYDKDFNNEADTPDNFQSRRPNTSFCFLDIRSPGLGDTAMYLCATSRETPSRVRSYEQYFGPGTRLTVT.

The chain joins TRBV19 to TRBJ2-1; tentative D call: TRBD2 (7 bases). Germline V gives CDR1 LNHDA, CDR2 SQIVND (reference sequence). V was cut by 7 bases and J by 8 bases, with 21 bases left in between. The CDR3 has 15 amino acids. DNA for the CDR3: TGTGCCAGTAAAGTCTTTCGGGGGGCCCCGGATGAGCAGTTCTTC. Amino acid sequence: CASKVFRGAPDEQFF.

The chain links TRBV5-1 to TRBJ1-1; D gene unclear. The length of the CDR3 is 13 residues. Germline V gene data show CDR1 as SGHRS and CDR2 as YFSETQ. V was pared by 0 bases and J by 3 bases, with 6 bases between. CDR3 nucleotides: TGCGCCAGCAGCTTGGATGGGTACACTGAAGCTTTCTTT. Protein: CASSLDGYTEAFF.

This rearrangement joins TRBV7-3 to TRBJ2-2; 7 bases line up with TRBD2. V lost 4 bases and J lost 6; bases outside the gene matches: 2. This CDR3 has 13 amino acids. Germline values: CDR1 SGHTA, CDR2 FQGTGA. CDR3 bases: TGTGCCAGCAGCTCCCTAGCGGCCGGGGAGCTGTTTTTT. It specifies CASSSLAAGELFF.